This paragraph covers one T cell receptor (beta chain) sequence. This clone was observed a single time. Its recognized antigen is unknown. Base qualities are not recorded, but no much larger clone differs from it by a single base. The data are from a study of blood T cell repertoires in COVID-19 (dated by TCRdb to the early 2020s). As for the study more broadly: The collaborator samples originated in the United States, Italy and Spain and spanned the acute and convalescent phases of COVID-19. The prospective study material was composed of cDNA or gDNA derived from T cells, B-cell-depleted T cells, or PBMCs. The dataset comprised deeply sampled blood TCRbeta repertoires from subjects exposed to, actively infected with, or recovered from COVID-19. The repertoires were made available in a free public database intended to serve as a resource for research on the immune response to SARS-CoV-2. The samples were drawn from the first 160 participants of the ongoing ImmuneRACE study and from 1,254 subjects provided by 6 global collaborators. The sample metadata nearly always contained a de-identified subject ID, COVID-19 status, age in years and sex. Where available, HLA class I and class II types were taken from metadata supplied by the sample provider and were not determined by assay-based typing. Here is what the overall study found, with its caveats: Clinical and demographic metadata were provided uncurated, with the amount varying by source and participant.

Collaborating institutions collected whole blood in K2EDTA tubes following their own protocols. For TCRbeta analysis, collaborators shipped samples in one of three forms: frozen whole blood, isolated PBMCs, or DNA extracted from either of those sample types. The germline V gene sets CDR1 to SGDLS and CDR2 to YYNGEE. The CDR3 covers 21 residues, taking in both the cysteine and the phenylalanine. The only DNA kept is the CDR3, 63 bases in frame from the first base. After removal of 0 bases from V and 4 bases from J, the junction retains 19 bases not matched to a gene. The immunoSEQ Assay, a bias-controlled multiplex PCR, was used to amplify TCRbeta CDR3 regions from genomic DNA. The authors processed their data as follows. The number of nucleated cells in each sample was estimated from the amplification of reference gene primers within the assay. To quantify the absolute abundance of each unique TCRbeta CDR3 rearrangement, sequence reads were collapsed and filtered. Productive Simpson clonality was computed per sample as the square root of Simpson's diversity index over productive rearrangements. This immuneACCESS table, as held by TCRdb, lists in-frame sequences with V and J called but not all clones. Of the missing ones, under half trace to an unresolved V gene in checked studies; the others have no known cause. That table is the source of V, J and clone size, and D and trimming were worked out from the DNA. A total of about 100,000 clones appear in this sample, 88% of them only once. The top ten clones comprise roughly 4.7% of the sample.

Sample: peripheral blood. The clonotype originates from a human donor in a cohort sampled during active COVID-19. Here the chain combines TRBV9 and TRBJ2-3; TRBD2 agrees with 11 junctional bases. The CDR3 sequence is CASSVEVVTSGSLSPPDTQYF. Here is the DNA: TGTGCCAGCAGCGTAGAGGTCGTCACTAGCGGGAGTCTCTCTCCTCCAGATACGCAGTATTTT. The CDR3, completed at both ends by the reference TRBV9 and TRBJ2-3 genes, gives the full variable domain DSGVTQTPKHLITATGQRVTLRCSPRSGDLSVYWYQQSLDQGLQFLIQYYNGEERAKGNILERFSAQQFPDLHSELNLSSLELGDSALYFCASSVEVVTSGSLSPPDTQYFGPGTRLTVL.